This section outlines one T cell receptor beta chain sequence together with its context. Antigen: not known. Libraries for TCR beta were made by quantitative 5'-RACE with molecular barcodes. TCRdb reanalysed the 5' RACE reads using MiXCR and keeps one entry per CDR3 protein. The table shows 450,000 to 550,000 distinct CDR3 sequences, with about 5.7% occurring only once. The V end lost 3 bases, the J end lost 1 base, and 9 bases lay between the germline ends. This CDR3 contains 15 residues. CDR1 is MDHEN, CDR2 SYDVKM, per germline. The entry originates in a study of CD8 T cells in ankylosing spondylitis. Notes on the study in general: Reactive arthritis synovial fluid and blood were previously reported to contain some motif variants. Ankylosing spondylitis blood appeared to carry a characteristic TCR beta motif of roughly 8 highly homologous variants. As reported, disease-linked clones showed significant enrichment in matched ankylosing spondylitis synovial fluid.

The receptor was isolated from a male donor with ankylosing spondylitis. The sequenced sample was blood, either unsorted or a sorted T cell fraction (not recorded which). The chain carries TRBV28 and TRBJ1-4, with D possibly matching TRBD1 (5 bases). CDR3 DNA: TGTGCCAGCAGTTTTGGGGGGGAAACTAATGAAAAACTGTTTTTT. It yields the protein CASSFGGETNEKLFF.